Listed here is a single T cell receptor (beta chain). The entry originates in a study of blood T cell repertoires in COVID-19. Study information: Acute and convalescent COVID-19 samples came from the United States, Italy and Spain.

Clones were read by immunoSEQ multiplex PCR, and TCRdb kept only the in-frame ones, dropping some. The sample lists a few hundred thousand clones, 86% occurring once. The receptor comes from a woman aged 55-70 years with COVID-19, enrolled during active disease. Sequenced: peripheral blood.

CDR3 protein: CASRTRVPGSGNTIYF. The CDR3 DNA sequence: TGTGCCAGCAGGACTAGAGTCCCGGGATCCGGAAACACCATATATTTT. The V gene is TRBV9, the J gene TRBJ1-3; no clear D gene. The germline V gene has CDR1 SGDLS and CDR2 YYNGEE. Trimming removed 5 bases at V and 4 bases at J, with 19 bases between. The CDR3 runs to 16 residues.